Listed below are T cell receptor beta chains from one sample, sequenced in a study of radiation and T cells in renal cell carcinoma. Measured with immunoSEQ multiplex PCR; TCRdb has only the in-frame clones, and not every one. The data contain over 85,000 clones, 85% of them singletons. Material: blood, obtained from a patient whose treatment included radiotherapy and nephrectomy. These receptors came from a man in his forties or fifties with renal cell carcinoma. CDR3s leave out the opening cysteine and the closing phenylalanine or tryptophan.

V gene: TRBV15; J gene: TRBJ1-4; CDR3 protein: ATSLIGTENEKLF
V gene: TRBV4-2; J gene: TRBJ2-2; CDR3 protein: ASSQPTTGPGELF
V gene: TRBV5-1; J gene: TRBJ2-5; CDR3 protein: ASSPLAGGGETQY
V gene: TRBV4-2; J gene: TRBJ2-1; CDR3 protein: ASSQDRTGGYYNEQF
V gene: TRBV7-8; J gene: TRBJ2-5; CDR3 protein: ASSFAGLAGVQETQY
V gene: TRBV6-5; J gene: TRBJ2-1; CDR3 protein: ASSSQTGGNEQF
V gene: TRBV27; J gene: TRBJ1-1; CDR3 protein: ASSFAGGTEAF
V gene: TRBV2; J gene: TRBJ2-2; CDR3 protein: ASRDTGELF
V gene: TRBV19; J gene: TRBJ2-2; CDR3 protein: ASSPAGGAGELF
V gene: TRBV4-2; J gene: TRBJ1-4; CDR3 protein: ASSQDQGGRGEKLF
V gene: TRBV18; J gene: TRBJ2-2; CDR3 protein: ASSQGLPTNTGELF
V gene: TRBV6-5; J gene: TRBJ1-3; CDR3 protein: ASSQQGRRGNTIY
V gene: TRBV6-1; J gene: TRBJ2-7; CDR3 protein: ASSPYRRGTYEQY
V gene: TRBV10-2; J gene: TRBJ2-5; CDR3 protein: ASKSGLAGFQETQY
V gene: TRBV29-1; J gene: TRBJ2-7; CDR3 protein: SAGLRFHEQY
V gene: TRBV2; J gene: TRBJ2-3; CDR3 protein: ASSAGVSSTDTQY
V gene: TRBV5-4; J gene: TRBJ1-4; CDR3 protein: ASSWGGDRRNEKLF
V gene: TRBV2; J gene: TRBJ2-4; CDR3 protein: ASSDARGSIDIQY
V gene: TRBV7-9; J gene: TRBJ1-1; CDR3 protein: ASSLAVVNTEAF
V gene: TRBV2; J gene: TRBJ2-1; CDR3 protein: ASSERQVSNEQF
V gene: TRBV5-1; J gene: TRBJ2-3; CDR3 protein: ASKEYPSSGRTDTQY